A selection of T cell receptor beta chains follows, all from one sample in a study of Ad26.COV2.S vaccination and SARS-CoV-2 variants. This table comes from immunoSEQ multiplex PCR, and its TCRdb copy is limited to in-frame clones, with some not included. The repertoire holds 440,000 or so clones, with over 80% as singletons. Sequenced here: peripheral blood, sampled in a trial of Ad26.COV2.S vaccine versus placebo. The receptors here all came from a person aged 18-65 years who received the Ad26.COV2.S COVID-19 vaccine or a placebo. Each CDR3 is given with its conserved first and last residue. The order of the fields is V gene, D gene, clone size, J gene, CDR3 protein, CDR3 DNA. The D gene is left open where the match is weak. Clone size is shown for a subset of rows, as once, few, many or a class of expanded clone.

V gene: TRBV19; D gene: .; clone size: .; J gene: TRBJ2-7; CDR3 protein: CASSISSGEFREQYF; CDR3 DNA: TGTGCCAGTAGTATCTCTTCTGGGGAATTTCGGGAGCAGTACTTC
V gene: TRBV6-2/TRBV6-3; D gene: .; clone size: .; J gene: TRBJ2-7; CDR3 protein: CASSYPAPGYSYEQYF; CDR3 DNA: TGTGCCAGCAGTTACCCCGCCCCAGGGTACTCCTACGAGCAGTACTTC
V gene: TRBV14; D gene: TRBD2; clone size: .; J gene: TRBJ2-3; CDR3 protein: CASSQERGGASTDTQYF; CDR3 DNA: TGTGCCAGCAGCCAAGAACGCGGGGGGGCATCCACAGATACGCAGTATTTT
V gene: TRBV14; D gene: .; clone size: .; J gene: TRBJ1-2; CDR3 protein: CASSQESRRYGYTF; CDR3 DNA: TGTGCCAGCAGCCAAGAGTCCAGGCGGTATGGCTACACCTTC
V gene: TRBV4-3; D gene: TRBD2; clone size: .; J gene: TRBJ2-4; CDR3 protein: CASSQDWGGGAGNIQYF; CDR3 DNA: TGCGCCAGCAGCCAAGATTGGGGCGGGGGGGCCGGAAACATTCAGTACTTC
V gene: TRBV9; D gene: TRBD2; clone size: .; J gene: TRBJ2-2; CDR3 protein: CASSMYEPGLTNTGELFF; CDR3 DNA: TGTGCCAGCAGCATGTACGAGCCGGGACTAACGAACACCGGGGAGCTGTTTTTT
V gene: TRBV12-5; D gene: TRBD2; clone size: .; J gene: TRBJ2-1; CDR3 protein: CASGLSGDYNEQFF; CDR3 DNA: TGTGCTAGTGGTTTGAGCGGGGACTACAATGAGCAGTTCTTC
V gene: TRBV4-3; D gene: .; clone size: .; J gene: TRBJ2-5; CDR3 protein: CASSQAGAGGVQTQYF; CDR3 DNA: TGCGCCAGCAGCCAAGCGGGGGCTGGGGGAGTGCAGACCCAGTACTTC
V gene: TRBV18; D gene: .; clone size: .; J gene: TRBJ2-1; CDR3 protein: CASSPLGQVFYNEQFF; CDR3 DNA: TGTGCCAGCTCACCTCTAGGACAAGTTTTCTACAATGAGCAGTTCTTC
V gene: TRBV6-6; D gene: .; clone size: .; J gene: TRBJ1-2; CDR3 protein: CASRGQADGYTF; CDR3 DNA: TGTGCCAGCAGGGGGCAGGCTGATGGCTACACCTTC
V gene: TRBV12-2; D gene: .; clone size: .; J gene: TRBJ2-1; CDR3 protein: CASRLVVAGGPRFCYNEQFF; CDR3 DNA: TGTGCAAGTCGCTTAGTTGTAGCGGGGGGGCCTCGTTTTTGCTACAATGAGCAGTTCTTC
V gene: TRBV5-1; D gene: TRBD1; clone size: .; J gene: TRBJ1-1; CDR3 protein: CASSRQGGTEAFF; CDR3 DNA: TGCGCCAGCAGCCGACAGGGAGGCACTGAAGCTTTCTTT
V gene: TRBV10-3; D gene: .; clone size: .; J gene: TRBJ2-7; CDR3 protein: CATEDGSYEQYF; CDR3 DNA: TGTGCCACCGAGGACGGCTCCTACGAGCAGTACTTC
V gene: TRBV19; D gene: TRBD2; clone size: once; J gene: TRBJ2-1; CDR3 protein: CASRAGSGGFNEQFF; CDR3 DNA: TGTGCCAGCCGCGCGGGTAGCGGGGGGTTCAATGAGCAGTTCTTC
V gene: TRBV7-9; D gene: .; clone size: .; J gene: TRBJ2-5; CDR3 protein: CASSLKETQYF; CDR3 DNA: TGTGCCAGCAGCTTAAAGGAGACCCAGTACTTC
V gene: TRBV6-5; D gene: .; clone size: .; J gene: TRBJ1-6; CDR3 protein: CASSYYRLNSPLHF; CDR3 DNA: TGTGCCAGCAGTTATTACAGGCTGAATTCACCCCTCCACTTT
V gene: TRBV20-1; D gene: .; clone size: once; J gene: TRBJ2-1; CDR3 protein: CSANAGEQFF; CDR3 DNA: TGCAGTGCGAATGCCGGCGAGCAGTTCTTC
V gene: TRBV5-1; D gene: TRBD2; clone size: .; J gene: TRBJ2-1; CDR3 protein: CASSRTAGGYNEQFF; CDR3 DNA: TGCGCCAGCAGCCGGACCGCGGGGGGCTACAATGAGCAGTTCTTC
V gene: TRBV19; D gene: .; clone size: .; J gene: TRBJ1-5; CDR3 protein: CASSIAGVQPQHF; CDR3 DNA: TGTGCCAGTAGTATCGCTGGGGTTCAGCCCCAGCATTTT
V gene: TRBV4-1; D gene: TRBD2; clone size: .; J gene: TRBJ2-7; CDR3 protein: CASSQGLAYEQYF; CDR3 DNA: TGCGCCAGCAGCCAAGGACTAGCTTACGAGCAGTACTTC
V gene: TRBV11-2; D gene: TRBD1; clone size: .; J gene: TRBJ2-2; CDR3 protein: CASSLVPRGRNTGELFF; CDR3 DNA: TGTGCCAGCAGCTTAGTCCCCAGGGGGAGGAACACCGGGGAGCTGTTTTTT
V gene: TRBV6-5; D gene: .; clone size: .; J gene: TRBJ2-7; CDR3 protein: CASKRTGTSYEQYF; CDR3 DNA: TGTGCCAGCAAAAGAACCGGGACATCCTACGAGCAGTACTTC
V gene: TRBV3-1/TRBV3-2; D gene: TRBD2; clone size: .; J gene: TRBJ2-7; CDR3 protein: CASRMLAGGYEQYF; CDR3 DNA: TGTGCCAGCCGAATGCTAGCGGGGGGCTACGAGCAGTACTTC
V gene: TRBV19; D gene: .; clone size: .; J gene: TRBJ2-1; CDR3 protein: CASSTRSGAETYNEQFF; CDR3 DNA: TGTGCCAGTAGTACCCGGTCAGGGGCCGAGACGTACAATGAGCAGTTCTTC
V gene: TRBV11-3; D gene: .; clone size: .; J gene: TRBJ2-1; CDR3 protein: CASSSIRRDEQFF; CDR3 DNA: TGTGCCAGCAGCTCGATACGACGCGATGAGCAGTTCTTC
V gene: TRBV5-8; D gene: .; clone size: .; J gene: TRBJ1-3; CDR3 protein: CASSLVGASGNTIYF; CDR3 DNA: TGTGCCAGCAGCTTGGTGGGGGCCTCTGGAAACACCATATATTTT
V gene: TRBV7-2; D gene: TRBD1; clone size: .; J gene: TRBJ2-2; CDR3 protein: CASSTGQGPGELFF; CDR3 DNA: TGTGCCAGCAGCACAGGACAGGGCCCCGGGGAGCTGTTTTTT
V gene: TRBV7-8; D gene: .; clone size: .; J gene: TRBJ1-1; CDR3 protein: CASSQGNPVGYTEAFF; CDR3 DNA: TGTGCCAGCAGCCAGGGCAACCCCGTCGGGTACACTGAAGCTTTCTTT
V gene: TRBV7-9; D gene: .; clone size: .; J gene: TRBJ2-1; CDR3 protein: CASSEHRGYNEQFF; CDR3 DNA: TGTGCCAGCAGCGAGCATAGGGGTTACAATGAGCAGTTCTTC
V gene: TRBV9; D gene: .; clone size: .; J gene: TRBJ1-1; CDR3 protein: CASSASTRNTEAFF; CDR3 DNA: TGTGCCAGCAGCGCCTCAACACGGAACACTGAAGCTTTCTTT
V gene: TRBV18; D gene: .; clone size: .; J gene: TRBJ1-4; CDR3 protein: CASSVQGATNEKLFF; CDR3 DNA: TGTGCCAGCTCAGTACAGGGAGCAACTAATGAAAAACTGTTTTTT
V gene: TRBV12-3/TRBV12-4; D gene: .; clone size: .; J gene: TRBJ1-2; CDR3 protein: CASSPGRGGYTF; CDR3 DNA: TGTGCCAGCAGCCCCGGACGAGGCGGCTACACCTTC
V gene: TRBV11-2; D gene: TRBD2; clone size: many; J gene: TRBJ2-5; CDR3 protein: CASRLAGMETQYF; CDR3 DNA: TGTGCCAGCAGACTAGCGGGGATGGAGACCCAGTACTTC
V gene: TRBV10-3; D gene: .; clone size: once; J gene: TRBJ1-6; CDR3 protein: CAISERGDSPLHF; CDR3 DNA: TGTGCCATCAGTGAGAGGGGGGATTCACCCCTCCACTTT
V gene: TRBV5-1; D gene: TRBD1; clone size: .; J gene: TRBJ1-1; CDR3 protein: CASSFTGATEAFF; CDR3 DNA: TGCGCCAGCAGCTTTACAGGGGCAACTGAAGCTTTCTTT
V gene: TRBV7-8; D gene: .; clone size: .; J gene: TRBJ1-1; CDR3 protein: CASSPPAAGNTEAFF; CDR3 DNA: TGTGCCAGCAGCCCCCCCGCGGCGGGGAACACTGAAGCTTTCTTT